These 17 T cell receptor beta chains were sequenced from one sample in a study of shared clonotypes between healthy human individuals. Sequencing was performed with immunoSEQ multiplex PCR; in TCRdb, only in-frame clones are kept and a portion is missing. This repertoire shows 75,000 to 100,000 clones, less than 50% found once; its top ten account for more than 12%. The sample consisted of PBMCs. Every receptor here comes from a middle-aged woman in good health. Some clones in this sample may be carry-over from other donors' samples.

The rearrangement joins TRBV19 to TRBJ1-4; tentative D call: TRBD1 (6 bases). Trimming stripped 9 bases from V and 4 bases from J, with 12 bases between. The CDR3 is 13 amino acids. The V gene's germline CDR1 is LNHDA and CDR2 SQIVND (reference sequence). Here the CDR3 DNA reads TGTGCCAGCTCGGACAGATTTAATGAAAAACTGTTTTTT. Protein sequence: CASSDRFNEKLFF.

The chain uses TRBV9 and TRBJ2-7; D remains unclear. Trimming took 0 bases from V and 0 from J, leaving 7 bases between them. Per the germline V gene, CDR1 is SGDLS and CDR2 is YYNGEE. This CDR3 region has 14 residues. The chain's CDR3 is CASSVASSSYEQYF. The CDR3 nucleotides read TGTGCCAGCAGCGTAGCGAGCAGCTCCTACGAGCAGTACTTC.

The gene calls are TRBV4-2 and TRBJ2-5; the D is unclear. The CDR3 is made up of 15 amino acids. Germline CDR1 LGHNA, CDR2 YNFKEQ. Trimming took 1 base from V and 2 from J, leaving 11 bases between them. CDR3 in amino acids: CASSQGPLKQETQYF. DNA for the CDR3: TGTGCCAGCAGCCAAGGACCGCTAAAACAAGAGACCCAGTACTTC.

Many counts were recorded for this clone. J is TRBJ1-2 and V is TRBV19, with a tentative D call TRBD1 (5 bases). The ends were cut back, 1 base at V and 5 bases at J, with 11 bases in the middle. The germline gives CDR1 LNHDA, CDR2 SQIVND (reference sequence). This CDR3 region has 14 residues. The CDR3 loop reads CASSIGQNTYGYTF. The CDR3, as DNA: TGTGCCAGTAGTATAGGACAGAATACTTATGGCTACACCTTC.

This clone was found once. The rearrangement links TRBV9 to TRBJ2-1, with D unclear. Germline assignment: CDR1 SGDLS and CDR2 YYNGEE. V shed 0 bases and J shed 4 bases, with 8 bases lying between them. CDR3 length: 14 residues. The CDR3 bases are TGTGCCAGCAGCGTAGAAGGGAATTACAATGAGCAGTTCTTC. Encoded protein: CASSVEGNYNEQFF. Filled out from reference TRBV9 and TRBJ2-1, the complete variable domain reads DSGVTQTPKHLITATGQRVTLRCSPRSGDLSVYWYQQSLDQGLQFLIQYYNGEERAKGNILERFSAQQFPDLHSELNLSSLELGDSALYFCASSVEGNYNEQFFGPGTRLTVL.

This chain connects TRBV7-2 to TRBJ2-7, with 8 bases aligning to TRBD2. This CDR3 region has 13 residues. Germline V gives CDR1 SGHTA, CDR2 FQGNSA. J was trimmed by 5 bases and V by 1 base; bases with no gene match: 1. The CDR3 sequence: CASSLVREDEQYF. The CDR3 nucleotides read TGTGCCAGCAGCTTAGTGCGGGAGGACGAGCAGTACTTC.

This chain connects TRBV7-2 to TRBJ1-3, with D unclear. Trimming removed 4 bases at V and 0 bases at J, with 13 bases between. The germline gives CDR1 SGHTA, CDR2 FQGNSA. This CDR3 contains 16 residues. This chain's CDR3 is CASSSIHVSSGNTIYF. CDR3 nucleotides: TGTGCCAGCAGCTCGATTCATGTGAGCTCTGGAAACACCATATATTTT.

This clone was seen once. The chain links TRBV2 to TRBJ1-3, with 7 bases lining up with TRBD1. After removal of 7 bases from V and 0 bases from J, the junction contained 12 bases not matched to a gene. The germline V gene has CDR1 SNHLY and CDR2 FYNNEI. The CDR3 consists of 17 residues. CDR3 sequence (DNA): TGTGCCAGCACCTGGGCGGGGACAGATAACTCTGGAAACACCATATATTTT. It is translated as CASTWAGTDNSGNTIYF. Combining the CDR3 with reference TRBV2 and TRBJ1-3 gives the whole variable domain EPEVTQTPSHQVTQMGQEVILRCVPISNHLYFYWYRQILGQKVEFLVSFYNNEISEKSEIFDDQFSVERPDGSNFTLKIRSTKLEDSAMYFCASTWAGTDNSGNTIYFGEGSWLTVV.

This clone was found a few times. The CDR3 DNA reads as TGTGCCAGCAGCTTCAGAACTAGCGGACACAATGAGCAGTTCTTC. It is translated as CASSFRTSGHNEQFF. This chain joins TRBV7-3 and TRBJ2-1; 8 bases match TRBD2. After removal of 3 bases from V and 5 bases from J, the junction contained 6 bases not matched to a gene. CDR1 SGHTA and CDR2 FQGTGA come from the germline V gene. The CDR3 is 15 amino acids.

Here the CDR3 reads CASSQRGSTDTQYF. CDR3 bases: TGTGCCAGCAGCCAGCGGGGATCCACAGATACGCAGTATTTT. V and J are TRBV7-3 and TRBJ2-3; TRBD2 agrees at 7 bases. Germline V gives CDR1 SGHTA, CDR2 FQGTGA. The CDR3 extends over 14 amino acids. The V segment lost 5 bases and the J segment 2 bases; nucleotides outside the gene matches: 4.

Details on this clone: A far bigger clonotype differs at one base, so this is likely a read error. Other nucleotide sequences in the sample specify the same CDR3. The V call is TRBV4-3, the J call TRBJ2-7; D is possibly TRBD2 (6 bases). Trimming stripped 0 bases from V and 1 base from J, with 13 bases between. Germline CDR1 reads LGHNA; CDR2 reads YSLEER. The CDR3 contains 16 residues. The DNA of the CDR3 is TGCGCCAGCAGCCAAGATTGGAGGGGCAGTTCCTACGAGCAGTACTTC. Its translation: CASSQDWRGSSYEQYF.

The J gene is TRBJ1-4, the V gene TRBV30; D not certain. Germline-derived CDR1 and CDR2 are GTSNPN and SVGIG (reference sequence). This CDR3 has 14 amino acids. Trimming cost V 0 bases and J 5 bases, with 10 bases left between them. The CDR3 DNA sequence: TGTGCCTGGAGTGTACGGCGGGTGAATGAAAAACTGTTTTTT. Amino acid sequence: CAWSVRRVNEKLFF.

This clone was seen many times. The chain uses TRBV21-1 and TRBJ2-5; TRBD1 reflects the table's D call only, with no check against the DNA. TRBV21-1 is classified as a pseudogene. The CDR3 runs to 15 residues. The CDR3 nucleotides are TGTGCCAGGTGGGACAGGGGGTCGGGAGGGGAGACCCAGTACTTC. Translated, it gives CARWDRGSGGETQYF.

This clone was detected a few times. This rearrangement joins TRBV7-3 to TRBJ2-5; 11 bases line up with TRBD2. The CDR3 runs to 14 residues. Trimming took 5 bases from V and 5 from J; bases not matched to a gene: 4. The germline V gene encodes CDR1 SGHTA and CDR2 FQGTGA. Written as DNA, the CDR3 is TGTGCCAGCAGCCCTAGGACTAGCGGGGAGACCCAGTACTTC. Its protein is CASSPRTSGETQYF.

The chain has TRBV7-9 and TRBJ2-3; 9 bases align to TRBD2. Germline V gives CDR1 SEHNR, CDR2 FQNEAQ (reference sequence). The V and J ends lost 5 bases and 3 bases, in that order; junction bases with no gene match: 6. CDR3 length: 15 amino acids. CDR3 in DNA: TGTGCCAGCAGCCGACTAGCGGCTGAAACAGATACGCAGTATTTT. This encodes CASSRLAAETDTQYF.

Notes on this clone: A read error may produce the germline difference seen at one junction end. This chain connects TRBV10-3 to TRBJ1-5, with D hard to call. This CDR3 has 14 residues. The germline CDR1 and CDR2 sequences are ENHRY and SYGVKD. In nucleotides, the CDR3 is TGTGCCGTCAGTGGAGTGAATAGCAATCAGCCCCAGCATTTT. Amino acid sequence: CAVSGVNSNQPQHF.

The chain is built from TRBV13 and TRBJ2-7; 12 positions agree with TRBD2. V lost 0 bases to trimming and J lost 0 bases; unmatched junction nucleotides: 6. The CDR3 extends over 18 amino acids. Germline CDR1 and CDR2: PRHDT and FYEKMQ (reference sequence). The CDR3 loop is CASSLGLAGGMYSYEQYF. The CDR3 region has the DNA TGTGCCAGCAGCTTAGGACTAGCGGGAGGTATGTACTCCTACGAGCAGTACTTC.